This entry is about one TCR beta chain. Its target is unknown. Method: immunoSEQ multiplex PCR; TCRdb's copy keeps in-frame clones and lacks some. The table records roughly 100,000 clones, about four fifths of them present only once. These data originate in a study of T cell responses to AZD1222 COVID-19 vaccine. Study-wide findings and caveats: At baseline, seropositivity was found in only six or seven AZD1222 recipients. Reportedly, nearly half of unique spike TCRs recognized epitopes outside B.1.351/B.1.1.7 mutations. Clonal diversity may have been underestimated in mostly white British donors. Across spike, vaccine-associated CD4 TCRs were found, dominant at 160-218 and 743-854.

There are 14 residues in the CDR3. With 1 base removed from V and 8 bases from J, the gap between germline ends came to 11 bases. Germline CDR1 and CDR2: MNHNS and SASEGT. The sequencing here drew on peripheral blood, taken on day 0 of AZD1222 vaccination. The TCR sequence derives from an adult in good health. The chain joins TRBV6-1 to TRBJ1-4, with a possible D match to TRBD1 (6 bases). As DNA, the CDR3 is TGTGCCAGCAGTGAAGGACAGGTGCACGAAAAACTGTTTTTT. Translating it yields CASSEGQVHEKLFF.